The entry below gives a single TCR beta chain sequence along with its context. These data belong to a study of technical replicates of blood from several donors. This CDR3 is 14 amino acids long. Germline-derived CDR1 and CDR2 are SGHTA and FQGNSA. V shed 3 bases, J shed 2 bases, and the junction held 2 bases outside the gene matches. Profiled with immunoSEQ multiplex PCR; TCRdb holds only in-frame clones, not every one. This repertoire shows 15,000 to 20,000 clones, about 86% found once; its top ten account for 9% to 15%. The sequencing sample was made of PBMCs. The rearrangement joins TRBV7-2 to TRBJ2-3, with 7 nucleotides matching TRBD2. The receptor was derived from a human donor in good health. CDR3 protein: CASSLSGTTDTQYF. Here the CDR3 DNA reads TGTGCCAGCAGCTTGAGCGGGACCACAGATACGCAGTATTTT.